What follows are 20 T cell receptor beta chains derived from one specimen sequenced in a study of shared clonotypes between healthy human individuals (dated by TCRdb to 2020 to 2021). The library was generated by the immunoSEQ multiplex PCR assay. This immuneACCESS table, as held by TCRdb, lists in-frame sequences with V and J called but not all clones. Of the missing ones, under half trace to an unresolved V gene in checked studies; the others have no known cause. This sample comprises roughly 680,000 clones, roughly 72% of them detected only once. Of the sample, more than 1.5% is held by the ten largest clones. The sample was memory CD4+ T cells sorted from blood. This specimen's cell subset or site label, interpreted: CD45RA-negative fraction. The receptor set was obtained from a woman aged 25 to 45 in good health.

The chain joins TRBV20-1 to TRBJ2-1, with D unclear. This CDR3 comprises 11 residues. Trimming cost V 2 bases and J 11 bases, with 10 bases left between them. Germline V gene lookup returns CDR1 DFQATT and CDR2 SNEGSKA (reference sequence). The CDR3 region is CSARTYGKQFF. The CDR3 DNA is TGCAGTGCTAGAACCTATGGAAAGCAGTTCTTC.

V usage is TRBV6-5 and J usage is TRBJ2-2; 8 bases align to TRBD1. Germline V lookup: CDR1 MNHEY, CDR2 SVGAGI. This CDR3 comprises 15 residues. The V gene end was trimmed by 6 bases and the J gene end by 5 bases; junction bases not matched to a gene: 8. The CDR3, as DNA: TGTGCCAGCAGGGGCAGGACAGGGATGACCGGGGAGCTGTTTTTT. It specifies CASRGRTGMTGELFF.

V is TRBV25-1 and J is TRBJ1-2, with D possibly TRBD1 on 5 matching bases. Germline CDR1 is MGHDK and CDR2 is SYGVNS. The CDR3 loop spans 15 amino acids. Between the trimmed V and J ends, which lost 3 bases and 0 bases, there was a span of 11 bases. CDR3 in amino acids: CASSDKGSPNYGYTF. In nucleotides, the CDR3 is TGTGCCAGCAGTGACAAGGGGTCCCCTAACTATGGCTACACCTTC.

V and J are TRBV6-1 and TRBJ2-1; D may be TRBD2 (5 bases). This CDR3 comprises 14 residues. Between the trimmed V and J ends, which lost 0 bases and 9 bases, there was a span of 12 bases. Looked up from germline, CDR1 is MNHNS and CDR2 is SASEGT. Here the CDR3 reads CASSEAGARSEQFF. The CDR3 nucleotides read TGTGCCAGCAGTGAAGCGGGAGCTAGGAGTGAGCAGTTCTTC.

This clone was recorded once. The gene calls are TRBV4-1 and TRBJ2-5, with TRBD2 matching 9 bases. V lost 1 base to trimming and J lost 5 bases; unmatched junction nucleotides: 5. The CDR3 is made up of 15 amino acids. Germline V gene data show CDR1 as MGHRA and CDR2 as YSYEKL. In nucleotides, the CDR3 is TGCGCCAGCAGCCAAGTCGGGGGACTAGCCGAGACCCAGTACTTC. Translating it yields CASSQVGGLAETQYF.

V is TRBV7-2 and J is TRBJ2-7; D might be TRBD1 or TRBD2, each matching 5 bases. V was cut by 5 bases and J by 2 bases, with 16 bases left in between. Germline CDR1 SGHTA, CDR2 FQGNSA. This CDR3 has 15 residues. The CDR3 loop reads CASSLASGTTYEQYF. CDR3 in DNA: TGTGCCAGCAGCCTCGCCTCCGGGACCACCTACGAGCAGTACTTC.

The chain uses TRBV7-3 and TRBJ1-2, with D tentatively TRBD1 (5 bases). The CDR3 covers 14 residues. Trimming left V 2 bases short and J 6 bases short, with 13 bases between. The germline CDR1 and CDR2 sequences are SGHTA and FQGTGA. This CDR3 is CASSLLRGTDGYTF. In DNA, the CDR3 is TGTGCCAGCAGCTTACTGAGAGGGACGGATGGCTACACCTTC.

The chain recombines TRBV29-1 with TRBJ2-5, with D tentatively TRBD1 (5 bases). The DNA end is more similar to TRBJ2-7, so the J call may be wrong. Germline V gene sequence: CDR1 SQVTM, CDR2 ANQGSEA. CDR3 length equals 14 residues. The CDR3 spells CSVVGPRSSYEQYF. CDR3 nucleotides: TGCAGCGTTGTGGGGCCCAGAAGCTCCTACGAGCAGTACTTC.

This clone was seen a few times. The chain joins TRBV7-9 to TRBJ2-7; D is perhaps TRBD2 (6 bases). V shed 2 bases and J shed 5 bases, with 10 bases lying between them. The CDR3 consists of 13 residues. The V gene's germline CDR1 is SEHNR and CDR2 FQNEAQ (reference sequence). The CDR3 sequence: CASSLLATHEQYF. The CDR3 DNA is TGTGCCAGCAGCTTACTAGCGACCCACGAGCAGTACTTC. The whole variable domain, remainder taken from reference TRBV7-9 and TRBJ2-7, is DTGVSQNPRHKITKRGQNVTFRCDPISEHNRLYWYRQTLGQGPEFLTYFQNEAQLEKSRLLSDRFSAERPKGSFSTLEIQRTEQGDSAMYLCASSLLATHEQYFGPGTRLTVT.

The V call is TRBV7-2, the J call TRBJ2-1, with a possible D match to TRBD2 (6 bases). Germline CDR1 and CDR2: SGHTA and FQGNSA. Trimming removed 5 bases at V and 5 bases at J, with 16 bases between. This CDR3 has 15 residues. The DNA for the CDR3 is TGTGCCAGCAGCCCCCTAGCGTTGTTGGACAATGAGCAGTTCTTC. Protein sequence: CASSPLALLDNEQFF.

This clone was recorded a few times. The chain combines TRBV27 with TRBJ2-1, with a weak D call TRBD2 (6 bases). The CDR3 is 15 residues long. Trimming shortened V by 5 bases and J by 12 bases, and 23 bases separated the two germline ends. Looked up from germline, CDR1 is MNHEY and CDR2 is SMNVEV (reference sequence). The CDR3 loop reads CASSQPGAGVLGQFF. CDR3 in DNA: TGTGCCAGCAGTCAACCGGGAGCCGGGGTGCTAGGGCAGTTCTTC.

The chain combines TRBV30 with TRBJ1-1; no clear D. The V end lost 4 bases, the J end lost 0 bases, and 3 bases lay between the germline ends. Germline V gene sequence: CDR1 GTSNPN, CDR2 SVGIG (reference sequence). There are 11 residues in the CDR3. CDR3 loop: CAWIMNTEAFF. As DNA, the CDR3 is TGTGCCTGGATAATGAACACTGAAGCTTTCTTT. Filled out from reference TRBV30 and TRBJ1-1, the complete variable domain reads SQTIHQWPATLVQPVGSPLSLECTVEGTSNPNLYWYRQAAGRGLQLLFYSVGIGQISSEVPQNLSASRPQDRQFILSSKKLLLSDSGFYLCAWIMNTEAFFGQGTRLTVV.

The V gene is TRBV14, the J gene TRBJ1-3; D gene unclear. Per germline, CDR1 SGHDN and CDR2 FVKESK. Trimming stripped 0 bases from V and 4 bases from J, with 16 bases between. CDR3 length equals 17 residues. The CDR3 DNA reads as TGTGCCAGCAGCCAAGATCTAGGCCGGACGTACGGAAACACCATATATTTT. It specifies CASSQDLGRTYGNTIYF.

Written as DNA, the CDR3 is TGCGCCAGCAGTCACCTCACAGGTCGCGGGGAGACCCAGTACTTC. Protein: CASSHLTGRGETQYF. J is TRBJ2-5 and V is TRBV23-1; D is tentatively TRBD1 or TRBD2 (5 bases each). TRBV23-1 is flagged as an ORF with uncertain function. The V end lost 3 bases, the J end lost 5 bases, and 16 bases lay between the germline ends. The CDR3 has 15 amino acids.

J is TRBJ2-2 and V is TRBV4-1; 8 nucleotides agree with TRBD2. The CDR3 sequence is 16 residues long. Germline lookup yields CDR1 MGHRA and CDR2 YSYEKL. V lost 1 base and J lost 6; bases outside the gene matches: 7. CDR3 protein: CASSQVPGTRSGELFF. The CDR3 nucleotides read TGCGCCAGCAGCCAAGTCCCTGGGACTAGATCCGGGGAGCTGTTTTTT.

This rearrangement joins TRBV28 to TRBJ2-7, with a weak D call TRBD1 (6 bases). From germline, CDR1 is MDHEN and CDR2 SYDVKM. The CDR3 covers 15 residues. V was pared by 5 bases and J by 4 bases, with 18 bases between. The CDR3 loop is CASSAPTGTLYEQYF. Written as DNA, the CDR3 is TGTGCCAGCAGTGCTCCTACCGGGACACTATACGAGCAGTACTTC.

V and J are TRBV29-1 and TRBJ2-1; D is undetermined. The CDR3 totals 11 residues. Per germline, CDR1 SQVTM and CDR2 ANQGSEA. The V end was cut by 3 bases, the J end by 5 bases, with 5 bases between. Here the CDR3 reads CSVEFHNEQFF. CDR3 nucleotides: TGCAGCGTTGAGTTCCACAATGAGCAGTTCTTC.

V usage is TRBV6-5 and J usage is TRBJ1-2, with unresolved D. The V end was cut by 7 bases, the J end by 2 bases, with 11 bases between. The germline gives CDR1 MNHEY, CDR2 SVGAGI. The CDR3 is 13 amino acids. CDR3 DNA: TGTGCCAGCACCCCACAGAGAAACTATGGCTACACCTTC. Translating it yields CASTPQRNYGYTF.

V is TRBV29-1 and J is TRBJ1-4; D uncertain. The ends were cut back, 5 bases at V and 8 bases at J, with 6 bases in the middle. CDR3 size: 10 residues. Germline V gene data show CDR1 as SQVTM and CDR2 as ANQGSEA. The CDR3 is CSVWKEKLFF. The CDR3 coding sequence is TGCAGCGTTTGGAAGGAAAAACTGTTTTTT.

This clone was detected only a few times. V usage is TRBV2 and J usage is TRBJ1-5; TRBD1 matches at 7 bases. V lost 4 bases to trimming and J lost 2 bases; unmatched junction nucleotides: 2. Germline lookup yields CDR1 SNHLY and CDR2 FYNNEI. The CDR3 is 14 amino acids. DNA of the CDR3: TGTGCCAGCAGTGCCGACAGGGGCAATCAGCCCCAGCATTTT. The encoded protein is CASSADRGNQPQHF.